This T cell receptor (beta chain) is from a study of vaccination and CD4 T cells after COVID-19. Details on this clonotype: The antigen is not known.

The V segment lost 0 bases and the J segment 5 bases; nucleotides outside the gene matches: 1. The CDR3 is 13 amino acids. The V gene's germline CDR1 is LNHNV and CDR2 YYDKDF (reference sequence). As to treatment: approximately 11-day PBMC culture with coronavirus spike peptide pools or control peptides (ViraFEST assay). CD4+ T cells that had been cultured provided DNA sequenced with the Oncomine TCR Beta short-read assay. TCRdb analysed the PCR reads with MiXCR anew, one entry per CDR3 protein. The data contain about 30,000 distinct CDR3 sequences, 62% of them singletons. The rearrangement links TRBV15 to TRBJ2-7; 7 positions agree with TRBD1. Source: CD4+ T cells from blood, cultured in vitro, taken after SARS-CoV-2 vaccination. This sequence originates from a human donor who received a COVID-19 vaccine. As DNA, the CDR3 is TGTGCCACCAGCAGAGACCAGGGGGACGAGCAGTACTTC. It is translated as CATSRDQGDEQYF. Full variable domain (rest looked up from reference TRBV15 and TRBJ2-7): DAMVIQNPRYQVTQFGKPVTLSCSQTLNHNVMYWYQQKSSQAPKLLFHYYDKDFNNEADTPDNFQSRRPNTSFCFLDIRSPGLGDTAMYLCATSRDQGDEQYFGPGTRLTVT.